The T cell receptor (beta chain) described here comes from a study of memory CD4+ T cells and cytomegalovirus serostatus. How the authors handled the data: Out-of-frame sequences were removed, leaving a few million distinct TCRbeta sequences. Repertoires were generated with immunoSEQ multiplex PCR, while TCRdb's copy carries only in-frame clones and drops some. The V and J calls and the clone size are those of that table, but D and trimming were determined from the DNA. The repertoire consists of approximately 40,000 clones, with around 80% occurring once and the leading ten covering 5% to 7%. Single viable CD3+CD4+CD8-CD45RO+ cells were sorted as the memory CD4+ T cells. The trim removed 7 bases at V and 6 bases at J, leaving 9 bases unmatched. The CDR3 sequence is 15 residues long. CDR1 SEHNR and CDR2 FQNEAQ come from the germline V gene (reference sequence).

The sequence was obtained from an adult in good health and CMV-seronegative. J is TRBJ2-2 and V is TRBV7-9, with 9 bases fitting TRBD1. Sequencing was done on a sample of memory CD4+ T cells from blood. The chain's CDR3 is CASNRGDRVAGELFF. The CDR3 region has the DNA TGTGCCAGCAACAGAGGGGACAGGGTCGCCGGGGAGCTGTTTTTT.